This T cell receptor (beta chain) was retrieved from a study of T cells in Graves' hyperthyroidism and ophthalmopathy. The study's findings and limits: Most clonotypes that expanded in the thyroid above 0.001 also showed up in blood. Model predictions of ophthalmopathy came a median about six months before onset.

RNA transcripts yielded amplified TCR beta CDR3 regions. During a first-round RT-PCR of the TCR CDR3, the HTBI primer set was used. MiXCR, applied by TCRdb to the multiplex PCR reads, yields one record per CDR3 protein. The sample holds hundreds of thousands of distinct CDR3 sequences, roughly an eighth seen once. This clonotype has ten or more counts. Its antigen remains unidentified. CDR3 length equals 15 residues. The germline CDR1 and CDR2 sequences are DFQATT and SNEGSKA (reference sequence). The V end lost 0 bases, the J end lost 4 bases, and 13 bases lay between the germline ends. The authors deemed Graves' hyperthyroidism stable absent ophthalmopathy progression within 18 months. Hyperthyroidism had been newly diagnosed in patients aged 18 to 65, and its duration was under 2 months.

The J gene is TRBJ2-1, the V gene TRBV20-1; possible D gene TRBD1, 6 bases. The source is a woman aged 18-29 years with Graves' hyperthyroidism. Material for sequencing was blood. The CDR3 bases are TGCAGTGCTAGAGATAGTCACAGGGCATACAATGAGCAGTTCTTC. It is translated as CSARDSHRAYNEQFF.